This T cell receptor (beta chain) is drawn from a study of shared clonotypes between healthy human individuals. About the study: Used for every donor were three CD4 naive, three CD4 memory, two CD8 naive and one CD8 memory plate. General study results and limits: A handful of donors shared about 4.5% of their naive CD4 clonotypes.

With 5 bases removed from V and 4 bases from J, the gap between germline ends came to 10 bases. Germline V lookup: CDR1 MNHEY, CDR2 SMNVEV (reference sequence). The length of the CDR3 is 13 residues. In its sample, this clone was seen once. What it recognizes is unknown. Naive CD8 cells lacked CD45RO and underwent positive selection for CCR7, leaving out terminally differentiated effector memory CD45RA+ cells. The protocol was immunoSEQ multiplex PCR, while the TCRdb copy is restricted to in-frame clones and leaves out a portion. The sample holds roughly 1,800,000 clones, less than 95% seen once. The source is a man younger than 30 in good health. What was sequenced was naive CD8+ T cells sorted from blood. This chain uses TRBV27 with TRBJ2-3; D call uncertain. The CDR3, as DNA: TGTGCCAGCAGTCCTTACCTATCAGATACGCAGTATTTT. This codes for CASSPYLSDTQYF.